The text below deals with one T cell receptor beta chain. The antigen is not known. This sample is drawn from a study of T cell responses to AZD1222 COVID-19 vaccine. Study conclusions and caveats: Spike regions recognized by vaccine-associated CD4 TCRs spanned the protein, led by 160-218 and 743-854.

Profiling relied on immunoSEQ multiplex PCR, and the TCRdb table lists in-frame clones only, not all of them. Found here are fewer than 150,000 clones, 70% to 90% of them singletons; the top ten hold around 7.7%. Trimming cost V 0 bases and J 4 bases, with 7 bases left between them. This CDR3 contains 13 residues. Per germline, CDR1 SGHRS and CDR2 YFSETQ. The sample consisted of peripheral blood, taken on day 0 of AZD1222 vaccination. The TCR was taken from an adult in good health. This sequence joins TRBV5-1 and TRBJ1-2; no definite D call. The CDR3 protein is CASSLASIYGYTF. The CDR3 DNA follows: TGCGCCAGCAGCTTGGCAAGTATCTATGGCTACACCTTC.